One and the same sample provided the 6 T cell receptor beta chains below, sequenced in a study of OX40 agonist ivuxolimab in advanced cancers. TCRdb's table, derived via immunoSEQ multiplex PCR, lists solely in-frame clones and lacks some. The profile covers about 69,000 clones, with about nine tenths appearing a single time and 0.25% to 0.3% taken by the ten largest. The source material was CD4+ or CD8+ T cells sorted from blood, sampled in a trial of the OX40 agonist ivuxolimab. All receptors come from an adult with an advanced solid tumor such as melanoma, head and neck, liver or kidney cancer.

This sequence joins TRBV5-4 and TRBJ2-7, with 7 bases aligning to TRBD1. From germline, CDR1 is SGHNT and CDR2 YYREEE (reference sequence). The CDR3 is made up of 12 amino acids. V was pared by 4 bases and J by 6 bases, with 4 bases of the junction left unmatched. CDR3 coding DNA: TGTGCCAGCAGCAAGGACAGGTTCGAGCAGTACTTC. It yields the protein CASSKDRFEQYF.

V is TRBV20-1 and J is TRBJ1-2, with 7 bases matching TRBD1. Germline CDR1 and CDR2: DFQATT and SNEGSKA (reference sequence). V was pared by 5 bases and J by 9 bases, with 6 bases of the junction left unmatched. CDR3 length equals 11 residues. In DNA form, the CDR3 reads TGCAGTGCTTCACAGGGGATCAGCTACACCTTC. Translation gives CSASQGISYTF.

V usage is TRBV28 and J usage is TRBJ1-5, with D possibly matching TRBD1 (5 bases). Germline CDR1 and CDR2: MDHEN and SYDVKM. Between the trimmed V and J ends, which lost 8 bases and 3 bases, there was a span of 17 bases. The CDR3 covers 15 residues. The chain's CDR3 is CASFPGGGYNQPQHF. The CDR3, as DNA: TGTGCCAGCTTCCCCGGGGGAGGGTACAATCAGCCCCAGCATTTT.

The V and J genes are TRBV2 and TRBJ1-1, with D possibly matching TRBD1 (5 bases). V dropped 6 bases and J dropped 4 bases, with 18 bases sitting between them. The CDR3 contains 15 residues. Germline V gene data show CDR1 as SNHLY and CDR2 as FYNNEI. As DNA, the CDR3 is TGTGCCAGCAGCCGCGACACTCTGGGGGGCACTGAAGCTTTCTTT. Translating gives CASSRDTLGGTEAFF.

V and J are TRBV6-5 and TRBJ2-7, with D perhaps being TRBD1 or TRBD2 (5 bases each). In germline, CDR1 is MNHEY, CDR2 SVGAGI. V gave up 5 bases and J gave up 0 bases, with 11 bases separating them. The CDR3 is made up of 14 amino acids. The CDR3 coding sequence is TGTGCCAGCAGTCGGGACGCCTTCTCCTACGAGCAGTACTTC. Protein product: CASSRDAFSYEQYF.

This rearrangement joins TRBV6-5 to TRBJ2-5; 9 bases are shared with TRBD2. From germline, CDR1 is MNHEY and CDR2 SVGAGI. The V gene end was trimmed by 0 bases and the J gene end by 5 bases; junction bases not matched to a gene: 7. The CDR3 loop spans 16 amino acids. CDR3 in amino acids: CASSYSRAGGGETQYF. CDR3 DNA sequence: TGTGCCAGCAGTTACTCCCGAGCGGGAGGAGGGGAGACCCAGTACTTC.